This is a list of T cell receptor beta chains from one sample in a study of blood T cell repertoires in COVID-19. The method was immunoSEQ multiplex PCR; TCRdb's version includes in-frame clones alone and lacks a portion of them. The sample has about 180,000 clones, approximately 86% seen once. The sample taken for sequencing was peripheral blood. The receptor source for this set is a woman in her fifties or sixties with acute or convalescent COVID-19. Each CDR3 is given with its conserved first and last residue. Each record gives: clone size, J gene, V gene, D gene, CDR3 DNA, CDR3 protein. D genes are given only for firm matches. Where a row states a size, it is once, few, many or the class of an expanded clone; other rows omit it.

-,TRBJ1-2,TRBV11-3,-,TGTGCCAGCAGCTTAGCCCTGGGGCCTAACTATGGCTACACCTTC,CASSLALGPNYGYTF
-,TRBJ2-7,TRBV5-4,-,TGTGCCAGCAGCTCCTCGGGGCGGGGCCCCCCCTACGAGCAGTACTTC,CASSSSGRGPPYEQYF
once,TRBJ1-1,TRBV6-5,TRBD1,TGTGCCAGCAGAGGGACAGGGGGCGGATACACTGAAGCTTTCTTT,CASRGTGGGYTEAFF
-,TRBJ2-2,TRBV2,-,TGTGCCAGCCAAACTTTGGACACCGGGGAGCTGTTTTTT,CASQTLDTGELFF
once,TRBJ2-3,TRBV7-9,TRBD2,TGTGCCAGCAGCCCTAGGGCGGGAGTAGGCACAGATACGCAGTATTTT,CASSPRAGVGTDTQYF
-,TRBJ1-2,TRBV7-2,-,TGTGCCAGCAGCTTAGGTCCAGGGACTAACTATGGCTACACCTTC,CASSLGPGTNYGYTF
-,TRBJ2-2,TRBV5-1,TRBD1,TGCGCCAGCAGCTTGGTAAAAGGACAGGGGGCCGATGGGGAGCTGTTTTTT,CASSLVKGQGADGELFF
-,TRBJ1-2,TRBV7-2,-,TGTGCCAGCAGCACTGGGGGCCCTGAGGACTACACCTTC,CASSTGGPEDYTF
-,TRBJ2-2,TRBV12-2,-,TGTGCAAGTCGCCCCGGGACAGGGAAGGGTCGAAGCACCGGGGAGCTGTTTTTT,CASRPGTGKGRSTGELFF
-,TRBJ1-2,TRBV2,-,TGTGCCAGCATGCCAGCAGTGAATAGCGGTTACGGCTACACCTTC,CASMPAVNSGYGYTF
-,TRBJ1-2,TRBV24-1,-,TGTGCCACCAGTGCCCCAGGGGACTATGGCTACACCTTC,CATSAPGDYGYTF
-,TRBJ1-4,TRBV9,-,TGTGCCAGCAGCGTAGAGGGGAAAACTAATGAAAAACTGTTTTTT,CASSVEGKTNEKLFF
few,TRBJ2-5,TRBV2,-,TGTGCCAGCAGTGAACTCCAGACCCAGTACTTC,CASSELQTQYF
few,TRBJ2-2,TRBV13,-,TGTGCCAGCAGCTGGCTGGCAGGGGTCGTCCGGAGTAAGCTGTTTTTT,CASSWLAGVVRSKLFF
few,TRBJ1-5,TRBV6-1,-,TGTGCCAGCAGTGAAGAGACAGATCCCCAGCCCCAGCATTTT,CASSEETDPQPQHF
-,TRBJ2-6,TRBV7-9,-,TGTGCCAGCAGCTTAATCCCTGGTCGGGGGAGCTCTGGGGCCAACGTCCTGACTTTC,CASSLIPGRGSSGANVLTF
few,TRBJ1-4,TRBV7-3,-,TGTGCCAGCAGCATAGGTCCGGGAGAAAAACTGTTTTTT,CASSIGPGEKLFF
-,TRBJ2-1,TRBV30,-,TGTGCCTGGAGTACGGGGTCCTACAATGAGCAGTTCTTC,CAWSTGSYNEQFF